Following are 26 T cell receptor beta chains from one sample sequenced in a study of beta chain features in type 1 diabetes. TCRB transcripts that were expressed got sequenced, as all of the isolated RNA had been reverse transcribed. Sequenced by immunoSEQ multiplex PCR; TCRdb stores in-frame clones only, minus some. The sample lists around 430,000 clones, around 28% occurring once. Sample: naive CD4+ T cells from blood. These receptors were obtained from a man aged 18 to 29 in good health.

The table lists this clone with a few counts. This chain joins TRBV4-2 and TRBJ2-7; no firm D call. V lost 1 base to trimming and J lost 4 bases, with 5 bases between them. The CDR3 sequence is 12 residues long. The germline V gene has CDR1 LGHNA and CDR2 YNFKEQ. The CDR3 DNA is TGTGCCAGCAGCCAAGTCTCTTACGAGCAGTACTTC. Protein: CASSQVSYEQYF.

The chain recombines TRBV5-1 with TRBJ2-3; D gene ambiguous. The ends were cut back, 7 bases at V and 6 bases at J, with 18 bases in the middle. The CDR3 covers 14 residues. The germline V gene has CDR1 SGHRS and CDR2 YFSETQ. CDR3 DNA: TGCGCCAGCGCCCCCCCATGGTCGCCGGATACGCAGTATTTT. It yields the protein CASAPPWSPDTQYF.

CDR3 region: CSASAINEQFF. The CDR3 nucleotides read TGCAGTGCTAGCGCGATCAATGAGCAGTTCTTC. The V gene is TRBV20-1, the J gene TRBJ2-1; D gene uncertain. CDR3 length: 11 amino acids. Germline CDR1 is DFQATT and CDR2 is SNEGSKA (reference sequence). V gave up 3 bases and J gave up 6 bases, with 6 bases separating them.

This chain joins TRBV29-1 and TRBJ2-1; TRBD1 is a possible D gene (5 bases). The CDR3 contains 12 residues. The V end lost 3 bases, the J end lost 7 bases, and 10 bases lay between the germline ends. In germline, CDR1 is SQVTM, CDR2 ANQGSEA. CDR3 in amino acids: CSVDAGRNEQFF. In nucleotides, the CDR3 is TGCAGCGTTGACGCAGGGCGTAATGAGCAGTTCTTC.

The table lists this clone with a few counts. The CDR3 bases are TGTGCCTGGAGTGTAGAACAGGCTGGGGCCAACGTCCTGACTTTC. As protein: CAWSVEQAGANVLTF. The V gene is TRBV30, the J gene TRBJ2-6; the D gene is possibly TRBD1 (5 bases). There are 15 residues in the CDR3. CDR1 is GTSNPN, CDR2 SVGIG, per germline (reference sequence). Trimming cost V 0 bases and J 2 bases, with 8 bases left between them. Combining the CDR3 with reference TRBV30 and TRBJ2-6 gives the whole variable domain SQTIHQWPATLVQPVGSPLSLECTVEGTSNPNLYWYRQAAGRGLQLLFYSVGIGQISSEVPQNLSASRPQDRQFILSSKKLLLSDSGFYLCAWSVEQAGANVLTFGAGSRLTVL.

The chain links TRBV19 to TRBJ2-6, with D perhaps TRBD1 (5 bases). The CDR3 length is 14 residues. Germline values: CDR1 LNHDA, CDR2 SQIVND (reference sequence). V was pared by 6 bases and J by 0 bases, with 6 bases between. The CDR3 spells CASSRDSGANVLTF. The CDR3 nucleotides read TGTGCCAGTAGCAGGGACTCTGGGGCCAACGTCCTGACTTTC. The full variable domain, completed using reference TRBV19 and TRBJ2-6, is DGGITQSPKYLFRKEGQNVTLSCEQNLNHDAMYWYRQDPGQGLRLIYYSQIVNDFQKGDIAEGYSVSREKKESFPLTVTSAQKNPTAFYLCASSRDSGANVLTFGAGSRLTVL.

The chain recombines TRBV10-3 with TRBJ2-5, with D possibly matching TRBD1 (5 bases). Germline loops: CDR1 ENHRY, CDR2 SYGVKD. V was shortened by 0 bases and J by 1 base, with 15 bases between the two germline ends. The CDR3 has 17 residues. In DNA, the CDR3 is TGTGCCATCAGTGAGTCCACGAACACAGGACGCCAAGAGACCCAGTACTTC. Protein: CAISESTNTGRQETQYF.

The rearrangement uses TRBV5-1 and TRBJ2-5; TRBD2 matches 9 bases. Germline CDR1 is SGHRS and CDR2 is YFSETQ. The J segment lost 3 bases and the V segment lost 0 bases, leaving 3 bases of the junction unmatched. CDR3 size: 15 residues. The CDR3 here is CASSLGSGREETQYF. CDR3 bases: TGCGCCAGCAGCTTGGGTAGCGGGAGAGAAGAGACCCAGTACTTC.

The CDR3, as DNA: TGTGCCTGGAGTGTATTATCTAGAATGAACACTGAAGCTTTCTTT. Protein product: CAWSVLSRMNTEAFF. The rearrangement links TRBV30 to TRBJ1-1; D ambiguous. CDR3 length equals 15 residues. The germline V and J ends were trimmed by 0 bases and 0 bases, with 11 bases remaining between them. CDR1 is GTSNPN, CDR2 SVGIG, per germline (reference sequence).

The V call is TRBV20-1, the J call TRBJ2-5, with a weak D call TRBD1 (5 bases). V was trimmed by 8 bases and J by 5 bases, leaving 12 bases between them. The CDR3 totals 11 residues. CDR1 is DFQATT, CDR2 SNEGSKA, per germline (reference sequence). The CDR3, as DNA: TGCAGTCCTCTAGGGGCGGAGACCCAGTACTTC. Translation gives CSPLGAETQYF.

The chain recombines TRBV4-1 with TRBJ2-1; no firm D call. The CDR3 length is 13 residues. V was clipped by 6 bases and J by 6 bases, with 12 bases between them. Germline CDR1 is MGHRA and CDR2 is YSYEKL. The CDR3: CASSHVWGNEQFF. The CDR3 coding sequence is TGCGCCAGCAGTCACGTCTGGGGCAATGAGCAGTTCTTC.

V usage is TRBV29-1 and J usage is TRBJ2-2; the D gene is possibly TRBD2 (6 bases). Germline-derived CDR1 and CDR2 are SQVTM and ANQGSEA. Between the trimmed V and J ends, which lost 5 bases and 2 bases, there was a span of 9 bases. The CDR3 is 13 residues long. The CDR3 spells CSVLDYNTGELFF. CDR3 sequence (DNA): TGCAGCGTTCTGGACTATAACACCGGGGAGCTGTTTTTT.

Points on this clone: This specimen includes other DNA sequences encoding the same CDR3. The CDR3 DNA is TGCGCCAGCAGCCAAGCGGGAGTCACCTCCTACGAGCAGTACTTC. This translates into CASSQAGVTSYEQYF. This rearrangement joins TRBV4-1 to TRBJ2-7; D may be TRBD2 (6 bases). The germline V and J ends were trimmed by 1 base and 0 bases, with 10 bases remaining between them. The CDR3 is 15 amino acids. Germline V CDR1 and CDR2: MGHRA, YSYEKL.

This chain links TRBV7-6 with TRBJ2-1, with 9 bases identical to TRBD1. Per germline, CDR1 SGHVS and CDR2 FNYEAQ. The J segment lost 4 bases and the V segment lost 6 bases, leaving 4 bases of the junction unmatched. The CDR3 runs to 14 residues. CDR3 protein: CASRRDRAYNEQFF. The CDR3 nucleotides read TGTGCCAGCAGGCGGGACAGGGCATACAATGAGCAGTTCTTC.

V and J are TRBV9 and TRBJ2-1; 13 bases are shared with TRBD2. Germline trimming cut 3 bases from V and 9 bases from J; bases unmatched to any gene: 6. The CDR3 totals 15 residues. The V gene's germline CDR1 is SGDLS and CDR2 YYNGEE. The CDR3 nucleotides read TGTGCCAGCAGCGCCCAGGGACTAGCGGGAACTGAGCAGTTCTTC. It codes for CASSAQGLAGTEQFF.

This clone was seen more than once but under ten times. This chain connects TRBV7-2 to TRBJ2-1; tentatively, D is TRBD2 (5 bases). The germline V gene has CDR1 SGHTA and CDR2 FQGNSA. With 2 bases removed from V and 9 bases from J, the gap between germline ends came to 14 bases. The CDR3 consists of 14 residues. CDR3: CASSLTGRAGEQFF. The CDR3 coding sequence is TGTGCCAGCAGCTTAACGGGCCGCGCGGGTGAGCAGTTCTTC.

This chain connects TRBV21-1 to TRBJ1-4; the D call in the table, TRBD1, was not verified against the DNA. TRBV21-1 is recorded as a pseudogene. The CDR3 loop spans 17 amino acids. CDR3 coding DNA: TGTGCCAGCAGCACCAGGTCGGAAGACAGGGTGGATGAAAAACTGTTTTTT. Amino acids: CASSTRSEDRVDEKLFF.

The gene calls are TRBV30 and TRBJ2-1; 10 bases align to TRBD2. Germline V CDR1 and CDR2: GTSNPN, SVGIG (reference sequence). Trimming took 4 bases from V and 1 from J; bases not matched to a gene: 1. The CDR3 length is 14 residues. In DNA, the CDR3 is TGTGCCTGGAAGCGGGAGGGGTCCTACAATGAGCAGTTCTTC. Encoded protein: CAWKREGSYNEQFF.

This clone was observed a handful of times. Germline and junction disagree at one end, which may indicate a read error. This rearrangement joins TRBV7-9 to TRBJ1-1; weak D call: TRBD1 (5 bases). In germline, CDR1 is SEHNR, CDR2 FQNEAQ (reference sequence). This CDR3 contains 12 residues. As DNA, the CDR3 is TGTGCCAGCAGCCTAGGGGAAACTGGAGCTTTCTTT. Amino acid sequence: CASSLGETGAFF.

This chain uses TRBV5-1 with TRBJ2-3; 7 bases agree with TRBD2. CDR1 SGHRS and CDR2 YFSETQ come from the germline V gene. V gave up 0 bases and J gave up 7 bases; unmatched junction bases: 8. The CDR3 contains 15 residues. The CDR3 DNA reads TGCGCCAGCAGCTTGGAAGTTAGCGGGCTTTATACGCAGTATTTT. It yields the protein CASSLEVSGLYTQYF.

The CDR3 DNA reads as TGCGCCAGCAGCTTGAACCCATCTGGGGCCAACGTCCTGACTTTC. Translation gives CASSLNPSGANVLTF. This chain links TRBV5-1 with TRBJ2-6; D ambiguous. Germline CDR1 and CDR2: SGHRS and YFSETQ. The CDR3 sequence is 15 residues long. Trimming shortened V by 1 base and J by 1 base, and 6 bases separated the two germline ends.

This clone was counted a few times. CDR3 in DNA: TGCAGCGTGACCGGGACCTTGAACACTGAAGCTTTCTTT. This sequence encodes CSVTGTLNTEAFF. The rearrangement uses TRBV29-1 and TRBJ1-1; the D gene is possibly TRBD1 (5 bases). Germline CDR1 and CDR2: SQVTM and ANQGSEA. This CDR3 spans 13 amino acids. Trimming cost V 6 bases and J 0 bases, with 11 bases left between them. The full variable domain, with the rest looked up from reference TRBV29-1 and TRBJ1-1, is SAVISQKPSRDICQRGTSLTIQCQVDSQVTMMFWYRQQPGQSLTLIATANQGSEATYESGFVIDKFPISRPNLTFSTLTVSNMSPEDSSIYLCSVTGTLNTEAFFGQGTRLTVV.

Only a few counts were recorded for this clone. The chain has TRBV30 and TRBJ2-7, with D possibly being TRBD2 (6 bases). This CDR3 is 13 amino acids long. Trimming took off 3 bases at V and 7 bases at J, with 16 bases between the two ends. Germline values: CDR1 GTSNPN, CDR2 SVGIG (reference sequence). The CDR3 DNA is TGTGCCTGGAGATTGCGTCGGGACTCTGAGCAGTACTTC. Protein: CAWRLRRDSEQYF.

This clone was seen a single time. The rearrangement links TRBV7-9 to TRBJ2-5; D gene unclear. The CDR3 is made up of 11 amino acids. Germline lookup yields CDR1 SEHNR and CDR2 FQNEAQ (reference sequence). V lost 4 bases and J lost 3, with 3 bases in between. CDR3 sequence: CASSYKETQYF. The CDR3 region has the DNA TGTGCCAGCAGCTACAAAGAGACCCAGTACTTC.

This clone has just a few counts. The J gene is TRBJ2-1, the V gene TRBV5-1; D not certain. This CDR3 region has 13 residues. V was trimmed by 4 bases and J by 5 bases, leaving 10 bases between them. In germline, CDR1 is SGHRS, CDR2 YFSETQ. The DNA for the CDR3 is TGCGCCAGCAGCCTACGGACGGACAATGAGCAGTTCTTC. It translates to CASSLRTDNEQFF.

There are a few counts of this clone. The chain links TRBV7-9 to TRBJ2-7; D possibly corresponds to TRBD2 (6 bases). Trimming left V 8 bases short and J 5 bases short, with 22 bases between. CDR1 and CDR2 (germline): SEHNR, FQNEAQ (reference sequence). The CDR3 consists of 15 residues. Written as DNA, the CDR3 is TGTGCCAGCGCAATAGGAGGGTCTCTGAGCGACGAGCAGTACTTC. Translating it yields CASAIGGSLSDEQYF.